This TCR beta chain was documented in a study of T cells after yellow fever vaccination. The CDR3 is 16 residues long. Germline V gene lookup returns CDR1 SGHTA and CDR2 FQGTGA. Germline trimming cut 3 bases from V and 6 bases from J; bases unmatched to any gene: 9. TCRdb re-derived calls from the 5' RACE reads in MiXCR, one entry per CDR3 protein. This table has around 29,000 distinct CDR3 sequences, over 5% appearing once. This clonotype was seen at least ten times. The TCR comes from a man aged 25 to 45 who received the YFV17D yellow fever vaccine. Material: PBMCs, either bulk or a sorted T-cell subset (CD4+, CD8+, memory, or dextramer-sorted; not recorded which), obtained on the day of the yellow fever booster vaccination. The J gene is TRBJ2-1, the V gene TRBV7-3; 9 bases are shared with TRBD2. CDR3 sequence: CASSLGPSGALNEQFF. In DNA, the CDR3 is TGTGCCAGCAGCTTGGGACCTAGCGGGGCCCTCAATGAGCAGTTCTTC.